Listed below are T cell receptor beta chains from one sample, sequenced in a study of beta chain features in type 1 diabetes. Libraries were prepared by immunoSEQ multiplex PCR; TCRdb keeps only in-frame clonotypes and omits some of them. The table shows 150,000 to 200,000 clones, with roughly 60% occurring only once. Sequencing was carried out using naive CD4+ T cells from blood. These receptors came from a man aged 25-40 years with type 1 diabetes. The CDR3 runs from the conserved cysteine through the conserved F or W. D genes are given only for firm matches. Clone size is shown for a subset of rows, as once, few, many or a class of expanded clone.

DNA | CDR3 | J | D | size | V
TGTGCCAGCAGTGAAAGGACAGATACGCAGTATTTT | CASSERTDTQYF | TRBJ2-3 | NA | few | TRBV2
TGCAGCGTTAACAGGGCCAGGGGTGGCTACACCTTC | CSVNRARGGYTF | TRBJ1-2 | NA | few | TRBV29-1
TGCGCCAGCAGTCATCACACAGTCTCCTACGAGCAGTACTTC | CASSHHTVSYEQYF | TRBJ2-7 | NA | NA | TRBV23-1
TGCGCCAGCAGCCAAGTCTTGAAGGACCGCGCTTCCTACGAGCAGTACTTC | CASSQVLKDRASYEQYF | TRBJ2-7 | NA | NA | TRBV4-1
TGTGCCAGCTTCGGCCGACCGAAGCGGGGGGGTTACAATGAGCAGTTCTTC | CASFGRPKRGGYNEQFF | TRBJ2-1 | TRBD2 | NA | TRBV5-6
TGTGCCAGCACCCCTGGGAGGGGGGCCCATAATTCACCCCTCCACTTT | CASTPGRGAHNSPLHF | TRBJ1-6 | NA | NA | TRBV7-9
TGTGCCAGCAGCTTGGCCGGCGCGGGGGACCAAGAGACCCAGTACTTC | CASSLAGAGDQETQYF | TRBJ2-5 | TRBD2 | NA | TRBV11-2
TGTGCCAGCAGCGTTACTGGGGACACCGGGGAGCTGTTTTTT | CASSVTGDTGELFF | TRBJ2-2 | NA | NA | TRBV9
TGTGCCAGCAGCCCCCCGTCACAGGACGTGATCGGGGAGCTGTTTTTT | CASSPPSQDVIGELFF | TRBJ2-2 | NA | few | TRBV5-4
TGTGCCAGCAGTCTACCTAGGGACAGGTACGAGCAGTACTTC | CASSLPRDRYEQYF | TRBJ2-7 | TRBD1 | NA | TRBV28
TGCAGCGTTGAAGGGGCGCAAAGCTATGGCTACACCTTC | CSVEGAQSYGYTF | TRBJ1-2 | NA | NA | TRBV29-1
TGCGCCAGCAGCTTGGGATTCGACCGGAGGCAGTACTTC | CASSLGFDRRQYF | TRBJ2-7 | NA | NA | TRBV5-1
TGCAGCGTTGACGGGGCTAGCACAGATACGCAGTATTTT | CSVDGASTDTQYF | TRBJ2-3 | NA | NA | TRBV29-1
TGCGCCAGCAGCCAAGAATTAGAGGCCTATCGCACGGGTACGCAGTATTTT | CASSQELEAYRTGTQYF | TRBJ2-3 | NA | NA | TRBV4-3
TGCGCCAGCAGCTTGGGTGGCGGATCCAAACAAGAGACCCAGTACTTC | CASSLGGGSKQETQYF | TRBJ2-5 | NA | NA | TRBV5-1
TGTGCCAGCAGCTTAGTAGGGACAAGGGTCCACTTT | CASSLVGTRVHF | TRBJ1-6 | NA | NA | TRBV7-9
TGTGCCTGGAGTTCGGGCTACGAGCAGTACTTC | CAWSSGYEQYF | TRBJ2-7 | NA | few | TRBV30
TGTGCCAGCAGCTCAGATGGGGTGAACACTGAAGCTTTCTTT | CASSSDGVNTEAFF | TRBJ1-1 | NA | NA | TRBV11-3
TGCAGCGTTGAACGGCTAGCGGGAAGAAACACCGGGGAGCTGTTTTTT | CSVERLAGRNTGELFF | TRBJ2-2 | TRBD2 | few | TRBV29-1